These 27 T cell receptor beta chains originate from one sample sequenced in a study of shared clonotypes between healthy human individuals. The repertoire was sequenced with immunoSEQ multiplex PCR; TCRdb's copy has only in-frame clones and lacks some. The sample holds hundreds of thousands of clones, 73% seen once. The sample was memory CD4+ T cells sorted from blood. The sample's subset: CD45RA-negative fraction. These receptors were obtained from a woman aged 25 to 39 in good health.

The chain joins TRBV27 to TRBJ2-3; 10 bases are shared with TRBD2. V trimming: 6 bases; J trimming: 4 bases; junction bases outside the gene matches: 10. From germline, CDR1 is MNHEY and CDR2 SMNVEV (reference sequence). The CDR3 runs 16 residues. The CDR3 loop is CASRPTSGVGPDTQYF. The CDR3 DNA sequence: TGTGCCAGCAGACCTACTAGCGGGGTGGGCCCAGATACGCAGTATTTT.

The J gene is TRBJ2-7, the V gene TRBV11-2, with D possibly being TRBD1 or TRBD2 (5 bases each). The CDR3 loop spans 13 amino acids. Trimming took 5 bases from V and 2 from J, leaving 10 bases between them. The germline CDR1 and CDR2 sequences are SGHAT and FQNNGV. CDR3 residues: CASSRDVAYEQYF. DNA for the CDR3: TGTGCCAGCAGCCGGGACGTTGCCTACGAGCAGTACTTC.

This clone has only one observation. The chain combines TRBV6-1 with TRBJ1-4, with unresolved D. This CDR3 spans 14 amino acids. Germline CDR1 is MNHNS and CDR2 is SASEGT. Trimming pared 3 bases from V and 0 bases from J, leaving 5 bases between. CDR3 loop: CASSDHSTNEKLFF. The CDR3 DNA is TGTGCCAGCAGTGACCATTCAACTAATGAAAAACTGTTTTTT.

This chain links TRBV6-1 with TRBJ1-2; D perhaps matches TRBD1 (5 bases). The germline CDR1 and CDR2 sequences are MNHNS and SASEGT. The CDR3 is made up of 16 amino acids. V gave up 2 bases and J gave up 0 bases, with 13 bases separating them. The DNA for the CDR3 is TGTGCCAGCAGTGAAACCGGACAAATTGCTAACTATGGCTACACCTTC. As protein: CASSETGQIANYGYTF.

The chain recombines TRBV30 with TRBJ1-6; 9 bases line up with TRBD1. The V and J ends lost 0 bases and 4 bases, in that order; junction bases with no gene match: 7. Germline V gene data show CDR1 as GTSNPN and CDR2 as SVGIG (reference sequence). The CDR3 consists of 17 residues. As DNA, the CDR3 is TGTGCCTGGAGTGTACCCGGGACAGGGTTTTATAATTCACCCCTCCACTTT. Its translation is CAWSVPGTGFYNSPLHF.

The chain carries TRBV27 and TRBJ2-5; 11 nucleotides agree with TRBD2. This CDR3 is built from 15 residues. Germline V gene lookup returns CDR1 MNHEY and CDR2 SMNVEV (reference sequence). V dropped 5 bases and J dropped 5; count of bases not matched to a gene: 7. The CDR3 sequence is CASSNRLAGWETQYF. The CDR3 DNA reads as TGTGCCAGCAGTAATCGACTAGCGGGATGGGAGACCCAGTACTTC.

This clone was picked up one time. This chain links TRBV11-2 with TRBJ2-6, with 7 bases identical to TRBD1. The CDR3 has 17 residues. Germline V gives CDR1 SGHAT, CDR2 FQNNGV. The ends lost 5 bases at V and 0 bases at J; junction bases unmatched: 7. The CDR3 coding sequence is TGTGCCAGCAGCCCGTGGGGACAGAGCTCTGGGGCCAACGTCCTGACTTTC. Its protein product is CASSPWGQSSGANVLTF.

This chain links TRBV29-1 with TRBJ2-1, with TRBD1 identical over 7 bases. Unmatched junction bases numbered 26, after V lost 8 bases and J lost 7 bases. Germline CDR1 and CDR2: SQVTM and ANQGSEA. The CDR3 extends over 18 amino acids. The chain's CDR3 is CSTYSGGQKIRGANEQFF. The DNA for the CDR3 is TGCAGCACGTACTCAGGGGGACAGAAGATCAGAGGGGCAAATGAGCAGTTCTTC.

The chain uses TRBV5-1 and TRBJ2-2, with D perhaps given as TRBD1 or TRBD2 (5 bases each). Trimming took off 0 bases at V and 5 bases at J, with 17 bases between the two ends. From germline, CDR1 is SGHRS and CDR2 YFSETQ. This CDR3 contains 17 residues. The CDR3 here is CASSLEGTNSGTGELFF. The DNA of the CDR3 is TGCGCCAGCAGCTTGGAAGGGACCAATTCGGGGACCGGGGAGCTGTTTTTT.

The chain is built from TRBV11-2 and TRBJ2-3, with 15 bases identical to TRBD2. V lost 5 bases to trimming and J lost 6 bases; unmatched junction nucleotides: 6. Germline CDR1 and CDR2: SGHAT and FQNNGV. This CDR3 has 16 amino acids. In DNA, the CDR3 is TGTGCCAGCAGCCAGGGACTAGCGGGAGGACGTGATACGCAGTATTTT. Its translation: CASSQGLAGGRDTQYF.

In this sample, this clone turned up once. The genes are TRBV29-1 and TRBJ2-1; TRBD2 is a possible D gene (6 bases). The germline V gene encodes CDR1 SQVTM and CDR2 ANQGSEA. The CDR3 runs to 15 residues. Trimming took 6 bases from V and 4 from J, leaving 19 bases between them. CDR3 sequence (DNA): TGCAGCGTCGGGGGAGAGGGCGGGCAATACAATGAGCAGTTCTTC. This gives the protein CSVGGEGGQYNEQFF.

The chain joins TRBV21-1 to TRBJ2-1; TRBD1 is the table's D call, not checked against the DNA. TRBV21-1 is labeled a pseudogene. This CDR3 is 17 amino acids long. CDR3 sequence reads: CASSKAWPPISYNEQFF. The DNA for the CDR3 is TGTGCCAGCAGCAAAGCTTGGCCACCCATCTCCTACAATGAGCAGTTCTTC.

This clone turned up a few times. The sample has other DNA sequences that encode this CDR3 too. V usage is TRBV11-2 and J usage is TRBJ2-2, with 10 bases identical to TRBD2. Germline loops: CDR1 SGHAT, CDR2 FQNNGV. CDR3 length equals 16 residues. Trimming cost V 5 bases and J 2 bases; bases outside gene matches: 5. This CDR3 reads CASSLLAGGNTGELFF. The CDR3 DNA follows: TGTGCCAGCAGCCTATTAGCGGGAGGCAACACCGGGGAGCTGTTTTTT.

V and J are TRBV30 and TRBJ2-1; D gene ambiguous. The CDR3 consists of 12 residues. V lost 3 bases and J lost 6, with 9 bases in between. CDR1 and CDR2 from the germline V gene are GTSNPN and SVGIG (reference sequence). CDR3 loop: CAWSRKGNEQFF. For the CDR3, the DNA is TGTGCCTGGAGCCGAAAGGGCAATGAGCAGTTCTTC.

CDR3 amino acids: CASSSRGQGSTSYTF. The CDR3 nucleotides are TGTGCCAGCTCATCAAGGGGACAGGGAAGTACGAGCTACACCTTC. This chain joins TRBV18 and TRBJ1-2, with 9 nucleotides matching TRBD1. CDR1 and CDR2 from the germline V gene are KGHSH and LQKENI. The CDR3 runs 15 residues. Trimming took 5 bases from V and 9 from J; bases not matched to a gene: 13.

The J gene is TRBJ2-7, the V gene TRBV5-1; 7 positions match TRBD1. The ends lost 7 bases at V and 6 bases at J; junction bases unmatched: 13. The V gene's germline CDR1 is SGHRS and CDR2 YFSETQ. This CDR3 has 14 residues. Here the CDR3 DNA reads TGCGCCAGCGCAAAACAGGGGACCACTTCCGAGCAGTACTTC. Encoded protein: CASAKQGTTSEQYF.

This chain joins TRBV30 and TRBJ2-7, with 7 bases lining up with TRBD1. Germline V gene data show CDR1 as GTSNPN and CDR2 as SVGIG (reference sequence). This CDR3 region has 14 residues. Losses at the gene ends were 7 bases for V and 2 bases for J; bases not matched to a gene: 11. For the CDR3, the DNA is TGTGCCTTGGATAAGAGACAGGGCCCCTACGAGCAGTACTTC. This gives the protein CALDKRQGPYEQYF.

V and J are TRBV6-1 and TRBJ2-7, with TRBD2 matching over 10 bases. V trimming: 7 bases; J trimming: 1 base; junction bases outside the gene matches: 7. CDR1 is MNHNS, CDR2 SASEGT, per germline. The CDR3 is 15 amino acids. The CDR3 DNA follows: TGTGCCAGCACTATGTCTAGCGGGAGTTCCTACGAGCAGTACTTC. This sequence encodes CASTMSSGSSYEQYF.

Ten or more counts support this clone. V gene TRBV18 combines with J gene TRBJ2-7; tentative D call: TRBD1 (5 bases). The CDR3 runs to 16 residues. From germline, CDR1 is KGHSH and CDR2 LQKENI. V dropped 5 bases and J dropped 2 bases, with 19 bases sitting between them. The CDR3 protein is CASSSLSGQRAYEQYF. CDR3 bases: TGTGCCAGCTCATCCCTCTCAGGGCAAAGGGCCTACGAGCAGTACTTC.

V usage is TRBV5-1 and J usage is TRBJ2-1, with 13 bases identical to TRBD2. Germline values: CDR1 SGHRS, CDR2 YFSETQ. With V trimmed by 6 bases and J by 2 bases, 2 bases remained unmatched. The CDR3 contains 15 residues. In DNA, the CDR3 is TGCGCCAGCACAGGACTAGCGGGGGCCTACAATGAGCAGTTCTTC. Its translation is CASTGLAGAYNEQFF. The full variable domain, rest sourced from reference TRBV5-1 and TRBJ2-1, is KAGVTQTPRYLIKTRGQQVTLSCSPISGHRSVSWYQQTPGQGLQFLFEYFSETQRNKGNFPGRFSGRQFSNSRSEMNVSTLELGDSALYLCASTGLAGAYNEQFFGPGTRLTVL.

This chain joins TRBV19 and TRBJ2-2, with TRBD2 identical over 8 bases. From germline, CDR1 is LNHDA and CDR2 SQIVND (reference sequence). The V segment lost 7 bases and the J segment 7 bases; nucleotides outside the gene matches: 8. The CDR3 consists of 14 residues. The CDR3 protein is CASTEAGVGGELFF. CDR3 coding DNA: TGTGCCAGTACCGAAGCGGGAGTGGGCGGGGAGCTGTTTTTT.

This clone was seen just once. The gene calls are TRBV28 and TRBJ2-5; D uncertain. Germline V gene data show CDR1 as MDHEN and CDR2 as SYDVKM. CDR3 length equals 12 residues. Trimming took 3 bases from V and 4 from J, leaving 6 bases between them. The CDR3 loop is CASSFPLETQYF. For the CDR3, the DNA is TGTGCCAGCAGTTTTCCCCTAGAGACCCAGTACTTC.

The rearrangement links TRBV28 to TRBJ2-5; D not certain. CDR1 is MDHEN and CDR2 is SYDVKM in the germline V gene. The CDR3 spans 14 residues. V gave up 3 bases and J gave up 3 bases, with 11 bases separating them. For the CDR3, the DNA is TGTGCCAGCAGTTTGCTCAGAAGTAAAGAGACCCAGTACTTC. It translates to CASSLLRSKETQYF.

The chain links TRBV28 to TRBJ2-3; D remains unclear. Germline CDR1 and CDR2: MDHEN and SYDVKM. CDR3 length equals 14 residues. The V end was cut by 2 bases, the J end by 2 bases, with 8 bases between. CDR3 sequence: CASSLPTHTDTQYF. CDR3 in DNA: TGTGCCAGCAGTTTACCGACCCACACAGATACGCAGTATTTT. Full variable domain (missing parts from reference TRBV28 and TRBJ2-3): DVKVTQSSRYLVKRTGEKVFLECVQDMDHENMFWYRQDPGLGLRLIYFSYDVKMKEKGDIPEGYSVSREKKERFSLILESASTNQTSMYLCASSLPTHTDTQYFGPGTRLTVL.

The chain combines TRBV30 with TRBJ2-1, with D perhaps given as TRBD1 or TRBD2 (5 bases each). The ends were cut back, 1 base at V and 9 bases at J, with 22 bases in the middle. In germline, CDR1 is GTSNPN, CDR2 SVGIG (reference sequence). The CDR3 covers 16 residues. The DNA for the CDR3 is TGTGCCTGGAGTGCCAACCTCACACCAGGGAGTGGTGAGCAGTTCTTC. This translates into CAWSANLTPGSGEQFF.

The CDR3 region is CASSTDQDRTYNEQFF. CDR3 sequence (DNA): TGTGCCAGCAGCACCGATCAAGACAGGACATACAATGAGCAGTTCTTC. V is TRBV9 and J is TRBJ2-1, with D possibly matching TRBD1 (6 bases). Germline loops: CDR1 SGDLS, CDR2 YYNGEE. The CDR3 spans 16 residues. V was shortened by 4 bases and J by 4 bases, with 18 bases between the two germline ends. The entire variable domain, with the rest obtained from reference TRBV9 and TRBJ2-1, is as follows: DSGVTQTPKHLITATGQRVTLRCSPRSGDLSVYWYQQSLDQGLQFLIQYYNGEERAKGNILERFSAQQFPDLHSELNLSSLELGDSALYFCASSTDQDRTYNEQFFGPGTRLTVL.

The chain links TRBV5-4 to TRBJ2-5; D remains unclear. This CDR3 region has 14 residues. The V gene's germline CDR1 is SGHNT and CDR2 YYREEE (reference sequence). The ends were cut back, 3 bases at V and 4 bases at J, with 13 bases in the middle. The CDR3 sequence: CASSSSGVLETQYF. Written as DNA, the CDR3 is TGTGCCAGCAGCTCGAGTGGGGTTTTAGAGACCCAGTACTTC.